Described below is a single T cell receptor beta chain sequence and its context. A Seattle source enrolled patients during active infection and followed them longitudinally. The record originates from a study of blood T cell repertoires in COVID-19. Study details: T cells, B-cell-depleted T cells, or PBMCs provided the cDNA or gDNA that served as material.

V gave up 3 bases and J gave up 9 bases; unmatched junction bases: 7. Germline CDR1 is SGHTA and CDR2 is FQGTGA. This CDR3 contains 15 residues. TCRdb keeps only in-frame clones here, not all; method: immunoSEQ multiplex PCR. The repertoire holds hundreds of thousands of clones, with 70% to 90% as singletons. Input material: peripheral blood. V is TRBV7-3 and J is TRBJ1-6; 8 nucleotides match TRBD1. The sequence was obtained from a woman in her sixties with COVID-19, enrolled during active disease. DNA of the CDR3: TGTGCCAGCAGCTTGAGCAGGGGGCAGGGTTCACCCCTCCACTTT. Its translation: CASSLSRGQGSPLHF.